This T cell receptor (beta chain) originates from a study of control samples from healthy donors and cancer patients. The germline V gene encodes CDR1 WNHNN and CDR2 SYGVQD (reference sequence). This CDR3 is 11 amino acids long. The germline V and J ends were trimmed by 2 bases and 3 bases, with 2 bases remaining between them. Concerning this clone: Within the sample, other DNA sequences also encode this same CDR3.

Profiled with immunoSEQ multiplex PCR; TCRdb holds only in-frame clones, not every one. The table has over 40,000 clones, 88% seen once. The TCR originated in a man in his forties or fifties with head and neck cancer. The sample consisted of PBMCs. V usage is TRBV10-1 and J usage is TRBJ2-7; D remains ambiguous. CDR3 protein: CASSEGYEQYF. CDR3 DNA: TGCGCCAGCAGTGAGGGCTACGAGCAGTACTTC.